This T cell receptor (beta chain) was sequenced in a study of radiotherapy plus CTLA-4 blockade in lung cancer. The study treated chemo-refractory metastatic non-small-cell lung cancer patients with focal radiation plus ipilimumab CTLA-4 blockade. Trimming shortened V by 2 bases and J by 8 bases, and 4 bases separated the two germline ends. Germline CDR1 LNHDA, CDR2 SQIVND (reference sequence). The CDR3 is 11 residues long. Findings and limits, study-wide: Radiotherapy with ipilimumab was followed by blood expansion of tumor-derived clones.

Libraries were prepared by immunoSEQ multiplex PCR; TCRdb keeps only in-frame clonotypes and omits some of them. This repertoire shows around 80,000 clones, around 79% found once; its top ten account for 22%. This clone was detected only a few times. Its antigen is as yet unknown. The source was peripheral blood, collected from a patient treated with radiotherapy plus ipilimumab. The clonotype was recovered from a human donor with non-small cell lung cancer whose response to radiotherapy plus ipilimumab could not be evaluated. Some clones in this sample may be carry-over from other donors' samples. The genes are TRBV19 and TRBJ1-3; D call uncertain. The CDR3 loop reads CASSISDTIYF. CDR3 in DNA: TGTGCCAGTAGTATATCTGACACCATATATTTT.